The clone carrying this T cell receptor (beta chain) was counted many times. What it binds is not known. The trim removed 6 bases at V and 7 bases at J, leaving 13 bases unmatched. This CDR3 region has 16 residues. This specimen belongs to a study of neurological immune-mediated disorders. The authors produced cDNA by 5'RACE using 10-nucleotide random UMIs. TCRdb processed the 5' RACE reads anew with MiXCR; each CDR3 protein has one entry. The repertoire holds 85,000 to 100,000 distinct CDR3 sequences, with 3.5% as singletons. The study, taken as a whole, reports: Patients with HTLV-1-associated myelopathy had the highest level of TCR clonal expansion, whereas patients with multiple sclerosis had the lowest level, falling beneath the level found in healthy controls. TCR-beta repertoires seemed private in all groups, with no expanded CDR3 amino acid sequences shared.

Sequenced material: PBMCs. The sequence came from a woman younger than 35 with multiple sclerosis. This chain uses TRBV12-3 or TRBV12-4 with TRBJ1-5, with 9 positions matching TRBD1. CDR3 loop: CASSPISTGGGQPQHF. As DNA, the CDR3 is TGTGCCAGCAGCCCTATCTCGACAGGGGGGGGACAGCCCCAGCATTTT.